The 5 T cell receptor beta chains below were found in one sample sequenced in a study of blood T cell repertoires in COVID-19. Sequencing used immunoSEQ multiplex PCR; TCRdb keeps in-frame clones, though not all of them. Seen here are about 170,000 clones, roughly 90% observed once, and the top ten hold approximately 5%. The specimen sequenced was peripheral blood. These receptors were obtained from a man aged 18 to 30 with COVID-19, enrolled during active disease.

The chain recombines TRBV15 with TRBJ1-3; no firm D call. Trimming took off 0 bases at V and 4 bases at J, with 10 bases between the two ends. CDR1 LNHNV and CDR2 YYDKDF come from the germline V gene (reference sequence). The CDR3 contains 15 residues. CDR3 protein: CATSRDPGEGNTIYF. The CDR3 nucleotides are TGTGCCACCAGCAGAGATCCCGGTGAGGGAAACACCATATATTTT.

This chain links TRBV15 with TRBJ1-5; D is possibly TRBD1 (5 bases). Germline CDR1 LNHNV, CDR2 YYDKDF (reference sequence). Trimming pared 3 bases from V and 0 bases from J, leaving 12 bases between. The CDR3 spans 16 residues. DNA for the CDR3: TGTGCCACCAGCAGGTACGGGGGAGGTAGCAATCAGCCCCAGCATTTT. It translates to CATSRYGGGSNQPQHF.

This clone has a count of ten or more. The J gene is TRBJ2-7, the V gene TRBV25-1; 7 bases fit TRBD1. The CDR3 covers 18 residues. CDR1 MGHDK and CDR2 SYGVNS come from the germline V gene. The V gene end was trimmed by 7 bases and the J gene end by 4 bases; junction bases not matched to a gene: 22. The CDR3 coding sequence is TGTGCCAGCAACCAAAGGGACAGCGTATCCTCTATCGTATACGAGCAGTACTTC. It is translated as CASNQRDSVSSIVYEQYF.

J is TRBJ1-1 and V is TRBV7-3, with TRBD1 as a possible D gene (5 bases). This CDR3 has 11 residues. The V and J ends lost 4 bases and 6 bases respectively, with 6 bases between them. Germline assignment: CDR1 SGHTA and CDR2 FQGTGA. CDR3 in DNA: TGTGCCAGCAGCTCAGGGTCTGAAGCTTTCTTT. Translation gives CASSSGSEAFF.

The chain carries TRBV11-2 and TRBJ2-7, with D possibly TRBD2 on 6 matching bases. The germline V gene has CDR1 SGHAT and CDR2 FQNNGV. This CDR3 comprises 14 residues. V lost 0 bases to trimming and J lost 3 bases, with 9 bases between them. The CDR3 bases are TGTGCCAGCAGCTTAGAACGCGGGAACTACGAGCAGTACTTC. It translates to CASSLERGNYEQYF. Based on the CDR3 plus reference TRBV11-2 and TRBJ2-7, the full variable domain is EAGVAQSPRYKIIEKRQSVAFWCNPISGHATLYWYQQILGQGPKLLIQFQNNGVVDDSQLPKDRFSAERLKGVDSTLKIQPAKLEDSAVYLCASSLERGNYEQYFGPGTRLTVT.